A selection of T cell receptor beta chains follows, all from one sample in a study of shared clonotypes between healthy human individuals. Clones were sequenced by immunoSEQ multiplex PCR, and TCRdb holds only the in-frame ones, with some missing. The table includes under 1,900,000 clones, just under 99% detected once. Sequenced: naive CD4+ T cells sorted from blood. All receptors come from a man aged 30 to 39 in good health. CDR3s include the opening cysteine and the closing phenylalanine or tryptophan. The order of the fields is D gene, clone size, V gene, J gene, CDR3 DNA, CDR3 protein. A D gene is named only where the DNA matches it firmly. Part of the rows lack a size; the others show once, few, many or a class for expanded clones.

d_call: TRBD2
clone_size: once
v_call: TRBV19
j_call: TRBJ2-1
cdr3_nt: TGTGCCAGTAGTTTTGCGACTAGCGGCTCCTACAATGAGCAGTTCTTC
cdr3_aa: CASSFATSGSYNEQFF

d_call: .
clone_size: .
v_call: TRBV29-1
j_call: TRBJ1-4
cdr3_nt: TGCAGCGTTGGGGACGGTGCAACTAATGAAAAACTGTTTTTT
cdr3_aa: CSVGDGATNEKLFF

d_call: .
clone_size: .
v_call: TRBV4-1
j_call: TRBJ2-1
cdr3_nt: TGCGCCAGCAGCGAGACAGGTTTTTACAATGAGCAGTTCTTC
cdr3_aa: CASSETGFYNEQFF

d_call: .
clone_size: .
v_call: TRBV14
j_call: TRBJ1-2
cdr3_nt: TGTGCCAGCAGCCAAGTCGGGGGACATGAGAACTATGGCTACACCTTC
cdr3_aa: CASSQVGGHENYGYTF

d_call: .
clone_size: .
v_call: TRBV5-4
j_call: TRBJ2-4
cdr3_nt: TGTGCCAGCAGCTTGGGGGGGTTAGCCAAAAACATTCAGTACTTC
cdr3_aa: CASSLGGLAKNIQYF

d_call: .
clone_size: .
v_call: TRBV4-3
j_call: TRBJ1-4
cdr3_nt: TGCGCCAGCAGCCAAGATCGGCGGAAAGCGCTGTTTTTT
cdr3_aa: CASSQDRRKALFF

d_call: TRBD1
clone_size: .
v_call: TRBV4-3
j_call: TRBJ2-7
cdr3_nt: TGCGCCAGCAGCCCTTGGACAGGGAGGGAGCAGTACTTC
cdr3_aa: CASSPWTGREQYF

d_call: TRBD1
clone_size: .
v_call: TRBV5-1
j_call: TRBJ2-1
cdr3_nt: TGCGCCAGCAGCTTGGCGAGGACAGGGTTGGATGAGCAGTTCTTC
cdr3_aa: CASSLARTGLDEQFF

d_call: TRBD2
clone_size: .
v_call: TRBV5-1
j_call: TRBJ2-1
cdr3_nt: TGCGCCAGCAGCCCTGGGACTAGCTTCGTGTCCAATGAGCAGTTCTTC
cdr3_aa: CASSPGTSFVSNEQFF

d_call: TRBD2
clone_size: .
v_call: TRBV5-4
j_call: TRBJ2-3
cdr3_nt: TGTGCCAGCAGCCTGGGACTAGCGGCTCGCACAGATACGCAGTATTTT
cdr3_aa: CASSLGLAARTDTQYF

d_call: .
clone_size: once
v_call: TRBV5-1
j_call: TRBJ2-1
cdr3_nt: TGCGCCAGCCGGTCTAGCATTAACAATGAGCAGTTCTTC
cdr3_aa: CASRSSINNEQFF

d_call: .
clone_size: .
v_call: TRBV28
j_call: TRBJ1-2
cdr3_nt: TGTGCCAGCAGAAAGACAGGTCTTAACTATGGCTACACCTTC
cdr3_aa: CASRKTGLNYGYTF

d_call: .
clone_size: .
v_call: TRBV4-1
j_call: TRBJ1-5
cdr3_nt: TGCGCCAGCAGCAACTACAGGGATCAGCCCCAGCATTTT
cdr3_aa: CASSNYRDQPQHF

d_call: TRBD2
clone_size: .
v_call: TRBV9
j_call: TRBJ2-1
cdr3_nt: TGTGCCAGCAGCGAGGCGGGAGGGCGCGGTGGTTGGAAGGATGAGCAGTTCTTC
cdr3_aa: CASSEAGGRGGWKDEQFF

d_call: .
clone_size: .
v_call: TRBV6-5
j_call: TRBJ1-4
cdr3_nt: TGTGCCAGCAGTTACTCCCTGTTGAATGAAAAACTGTTTTTT
cdr3_aa: CASSYSLLNEKLFF

d_call: TRBD1
clone_size: .
v_call: TRBV30
j_call: TRBJ1-5
cdr3_nt: TGTGCCTGGAGTACAGGGGAGGGTCAGCCCCAGCATTTT
cdr3_aa: CAWSTGEGQPQHF

d_call: .
clone_size: .
v_call: TRBV29-1
j_call: TRBJ2-1
cdr3_nt: TGCAGCGTCAAGAATTTGGACTACTACAATGAGCAGTTCTTC
cdr3_aa: CSVKNLDYYNEQFF

d_call: TRBD2
clone_size: .
v_call: TRBV11-2
j_call: TRBJ2-1
cdr3_nt: TGTGCCAGCAGCGAGGCTAGCGGGGGTACGAGGTACAATGAGCAGTTCTTC
cdr3_aa: CASSEASGGTRYNEQFF

d_call: TRBD1
clone_size: once
v_call: TRBV5-6
j_call: TRBJ2-7
cdr3_nt: TGTGCCAGCAGCTCAGCCGGGACAGGGAGCTCCTACGAGCAGTACTTC
cdr3_aa: CASSSAGTGSSYEQYF

d_call: TRBD2
clone_size: .
v_call: TRBV27
j_call: TRBJ2-7
cdr3_nt: TGTGCCAGCAGCCGCGGGGGGTTCTCCTACGAGCAGTACTTC
cdr3_aa: CASSRGGFSYEQYF

d_call: .
clone_size: .
v_call: TRBV29-1
j_call: TRBJ2-1
cdr3_nt: TGCAGCGGGGGCTCGACAGGTGAGCAGTTCTTC
cdr3_aa: CSGGSTGEQFF

d_call: .
clone_size: .
v_call: TRBV30
j_call: TRBJ2-7
cdr3_nt: TGTGCCTGGAGTATAGGGGAAACCTACGAGCAGTACTTC
cdr3_aa: CAWSIGETYEQYF

d_call: .
clone_size: once
v_call: TRBV7-9
j_call: TRBJ2-7
cdr3_nt: TGTGCCAGCAGCATAAGCCAGGCTATTACTTACGAGCAGTACTTC
cdr3_aa: CASSISQAITYEQYF

d_call: .
clone_size: .
v_call: TRBV18
j_call: TRBJ2-3
cdr3_nt: TGTGCCAGCTCACCTACCTCTGGCGATACGCAGTATTTT
cdr3_aa: CASSPTSGDTQYF

d_call: TRBD2
clone_size: .
v_call: TRBV5-1
j_call: TRBJ2-2
cdr3_nt: TGCGCCAGCAGCTTGGGACTAGCGGAGGCCACCGGGGAGCTGTTTTTT
cdr3_aa: CASSLGLAEATGELFF

d_call: .
clone_size: .
v_call: TRBV13
j_call: TRBJ1-4
cdr3_nt: TGTGCCAGCAGCATTAAGCGCCTTGCAACTAATGAAAAACTGTTTTTT
cdr3_aa: CASSIKRLATNEKLFF

d_call: .
clone_size: .
v_call: TRBV7-8
j_call: TRBJ2-7
cdr3_nt: TGTGCCAGCAGCCCCGAGGGATCGTCCTACGAGCAGTACTTC
cdr3_aa: CASSPEGSSYEQYF

d_call: .
clone_size: .
v_call: TRBV30
j_call: TRBJ1-1
cdr3_nt: TGTGCCTGGAGTGTAATCCCGATTCGGGCTTTCTTT
cdr3_aa: CAWSVIPIRAFF

d_call: TRBD1
clone_size: .
v_call: TRBV27
j_call: TRBJ2-7
cdr3_nt: TGTGCCAGCAGCACACCGGGACAGGGGATGTACGAGCAGTACTTC
cdr3_aa: CASSTPGQGMYEQYF

d_call: .
clone_size: .
v_call: TRBV7-3
j_call: TRBJ2-1
cdr3_nt: TGTGCCAGCAGCCGAGGGGCGGCCTCTTTGAATGAGCAGTTCTTC
cdr3_aa: CASSRGAASLNEQFF

d_call: .
clone_size: .
v_call: TRBV4-1
j_call: TRBJ2-1
cdr3_nt: TGCGCCAGCAGCCAGACCTTGAAAGAGCAGTTCTTC
cdr3_aa: CASSQTLKEQFF

d_call: .
clone_size: .
v_call: TRBV14
j_call: TRBJ1-3
cdr3_nt: TGTGCCAGCAGCCAAGGACCCGCGATATATTTT
cdr3_aa: CASSQGPAIYF

d_call: .
clone_size: .
v_call: TRBV6-1
j_call: TRBJ1-5
cdr3_nt: TGTGCCACAAAGACCTCAAATCAGCCCCAGCATTTT
cdr3_aa: CATKTSNQPQHF

d_call: TRBD2
clone_size: .
v_call: TRBV5-4
j_call: TRBJ2-3
cdr3_nt: TGTGCCAGCAGCCCGGGACTAGCGGGAAGGGTAGATACGCAGTATTTT
cdr3_aa: CASSPGLAGRVDTQYF

d_call: TRBD1
clone_size: .
v_call: TRBV4-1
j_call: TRBJ2-7
cdr3_nt: TGCGCCAGCAGGCAGGACTTCGGGACAGGGTATTACGAGCAGTACTTC
cdr3_aa: CASRQDFGTGYYEQYF

d_call: TRBD1
clone_size: .
v_call: TRBV5-1
j_call: TRBJ2-7
cdr3_nt: TGCGCCAGCAGCTTGGCGCCCGGGACAGGGGTCTACGAGCAGTACTTC
cdr3_aa: CASSLAPGTGVYEQYF

d_call: .
clone_size: .
v_call: TRBV5-1
j_call: TRBJ2-2
cdr3_nt: TGCGCCAGCAGCTTGGTCCTCGCGGCCACGAACACCGGGGAGCTGTTTTTT
cdr3_aa: CASSLVLAATNTGELFF

d_call: TRBD2
clone_size: .
v_call: TRBV7-2
j_call: TRBJ2-3
cdr3_nt: TGTGCCAGCAGCTCTAGGGGGCCTACTAGCGGGAGTACCTATACGCAGTATTTT
cdr3_aa: CASSSRGPTSGSTYTQYF

d_call: .
clone_size: .
v_call: TRBV9
j_call: TRBJ1-5
cdr3_nt: TGTGCCAGCAGCATTACTGGGGGCAATCAGCCCCAGCATTTT
cdr3_aa: CASSITGGNQPQHF

d_call: TRBD1
clone_size: .
v_call: TRBV28
j_call: TRBJ1-1
cdr3_nt: TGTGCCAGCAGTTTATTTGGACAGGGAAAAGCTTTCTTT
cdr3_aa: CASSLFGQGKAFF

d_call: TRBD1
clone_size: .
v_call: TRBV29-1
j_call: TRBJ2-7
cdr3_nt: TGCAGCGTTTCCGGGGACAGGGCTGCCTACGAGCAGTACTTC
cdr3_aa: CSVSGDRAAYEQYF

d_call: TRBD1
clone_size: .
v_call: TRBV28
j_call: TRBJ1-2
cdr3_nt: TGTGCCAGCAGAAAGGACAGGGGATTGTACTATGGCTACACCTTC
cdr3_aa: CASRKDRGLYYGYTF

d_call: .
clone_size: .
v_call: TRBV18
j_call: TRBJ2-7
cdr3_nt: TGTGCCAGCTCACGCGTTGGGACGCCAGGGACAAACTCCTACGAGCAGTACTTC
cdr3_aa: CASSRVGTPGTNSYEQYF

d_call: .
clone_size: .
v_call: TRBV11-2
j_call: TRBJ1-6
cdr3_nt: TGTGCCAGCAGCTCCTCAGGGCCGCAAGGCGGTTCACCCCTCCACTTT
cdr3_aa: CASSSSGPQGGSPLHF

d_call: .
clone_size: once
v_call: TRBV6-6
j_call: TRBJ1-4
cdr3_nt: TGTGCCAGCAGGAGGAATGAAAAACTGTTTTTT
cdr3_aa: CASRRNEKLFF

d_call: .
clone_size: .
v_call: TRBV10-3
j_call: TRBJ1-2
cdr3_nt: TGTGCCACTAGAAGCGGGGGGGCATACGGTAGCGAAGACACCTTC
cdr3_aa: CATRSGGAYGSEDTF

d_call: .
clone_size: once
v_call: TRBV9
j_call: TRBJ1-3
cdr3_nt: TGTGCCAGCAGCAGTGGAAACACCATATATTTT
cdr3_aa: CASSSGNTIYF

d_call: .
clone_size: .
v_call: TRBV9
j_call: TRBJ2-3
cdr3_nt: TGTGCCAGCAGCCCCGACCCGAGAGTGCGCACAGATACGCAGTATTTT
cdr3_aa: CASSPDPRVRTDTQYF

d_call: .
clone_size: .
v_call: TRBV28
j_call: TRBJ2-7
cdr3_nt: TGTGCCAGCAGTGGGGCACCGACAGCTTACTTC
cdr3_aa: CASSGAPTAYF